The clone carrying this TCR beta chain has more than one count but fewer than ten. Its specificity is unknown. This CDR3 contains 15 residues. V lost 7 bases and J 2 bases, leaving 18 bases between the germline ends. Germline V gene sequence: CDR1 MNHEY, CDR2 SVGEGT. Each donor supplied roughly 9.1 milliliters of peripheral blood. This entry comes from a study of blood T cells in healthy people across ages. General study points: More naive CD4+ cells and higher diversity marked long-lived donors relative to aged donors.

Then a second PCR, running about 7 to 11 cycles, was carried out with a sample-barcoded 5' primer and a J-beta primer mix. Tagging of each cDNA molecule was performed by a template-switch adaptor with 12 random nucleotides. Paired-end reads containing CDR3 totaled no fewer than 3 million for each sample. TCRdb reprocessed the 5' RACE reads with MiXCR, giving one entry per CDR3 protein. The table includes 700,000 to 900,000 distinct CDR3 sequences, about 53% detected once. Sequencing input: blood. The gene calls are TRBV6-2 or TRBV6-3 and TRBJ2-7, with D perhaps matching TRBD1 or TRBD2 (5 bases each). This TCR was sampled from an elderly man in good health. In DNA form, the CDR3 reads TGTGCCAGCATTTCCTCTGCGAGGGGACCCTACGAGCAGTACTTC. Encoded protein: CASISSARGPYEQYF.